This T cell receptor beta chain was documented in a study of T-cell memory formation after mild COVID-19. In regard to this clonotype: Its antigen is still unknown.

Study-wide points: Cross-reactive memory seemingly joined, as some responding clones were found in pre-infection memory.

Germline CDR1 and CDR2: KGHDR and SFDVKD. The V gene end was trimmed by 4 bases and the J gene end by 6 bases; junction bases not matched to a gene: 4. This CDR3 has 14 amino acids. One entry per CDR3 protein results from TCRdb running MiXCR on the 5' RACE reads. The data show 450,000 to 650,000 distinct CDR3 sequences, just over 20% seen once. Input material: PBMCs or a T cell subset sorted from them (not recorded which). J is TRBJ2-7 and V is TRBV24-1; 11 nucleotides match TRBD2. The receptor was derived from an adult woman who had mild COVID-19 (a few samples of this study predate the infection). Cell type and time point are not known. The CDR3 DNA sequence: TGTGCCACCAGTGAATCCGGGACTAGCGGCGAGCAGTACTTC. As protein: CATSESGTSGEQYF.